This TCR beta chain was captured by sequencing in a study of cytotoxic CD8 clonotypes in ibrutinib-treated CLL. On the study more broadly: Patients: eleven to twelve relapsed/refractory, fewer than 16 treatment-naive, under 18 IGHV unmutated. Study-wide results and limits: Exceeding age-matched healthy donors, baseline clonality also tracked the counts of circulating CD8+ T cells. Sampling schedules were unmatched across sustained-remission and progressing patients.

With regard to this clone: Its antigen is as yet unknown.

The assay was immunoSEQ multiplex PCR, and TCRdb's table has in-frame clones only and misses some. The top ten hold around 5% of the sample, which has about 84,000 clones, about 82% seen once. The CDR3 contains 15 residues. Germline CDR1 and CDR2: SGHTA and FQGNSA. With 2 bases removed from V and 2 bases from J, the gap between germline ends came to 12 bases. The chain employs TRBV7-2 and TRBJ1-1; D is unresolved. The origin of this receptor is a human donor with chronic lymphocytic leukemia. Sample: PBMCs, taken before ibrutinib treatment. The CDR3 nucleotides read TGTGCCAGCAGCTTAAGTGGCTACGGAAACACTGAAGCTTTCTTT. Protein product: CASSLSGYGNTEAFF.